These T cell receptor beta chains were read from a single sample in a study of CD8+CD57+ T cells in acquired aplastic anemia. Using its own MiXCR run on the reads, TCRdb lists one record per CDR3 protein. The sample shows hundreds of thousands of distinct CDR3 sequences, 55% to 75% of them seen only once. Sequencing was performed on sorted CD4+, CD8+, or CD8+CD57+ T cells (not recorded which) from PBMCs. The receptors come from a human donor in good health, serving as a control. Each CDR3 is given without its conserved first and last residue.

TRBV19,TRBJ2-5,ATGLAGVQTQY
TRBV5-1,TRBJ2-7,ASSQTGATGGEQY
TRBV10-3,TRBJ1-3,AISVDSGNTIY
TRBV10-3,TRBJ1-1,GSRRAELNTEAF
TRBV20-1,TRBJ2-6,SDMNRVAGANVLT
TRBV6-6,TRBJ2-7,ASWAGGLTYEQY
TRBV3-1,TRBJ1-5,ASSSRGGGNQPQH
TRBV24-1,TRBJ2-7,ATSDPRTGIYEQY
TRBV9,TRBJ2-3,ASSVGPSGGFTDTQY
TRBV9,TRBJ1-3,ASSLVAGYGGDTIY
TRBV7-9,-,ASSRGGRNYEQY